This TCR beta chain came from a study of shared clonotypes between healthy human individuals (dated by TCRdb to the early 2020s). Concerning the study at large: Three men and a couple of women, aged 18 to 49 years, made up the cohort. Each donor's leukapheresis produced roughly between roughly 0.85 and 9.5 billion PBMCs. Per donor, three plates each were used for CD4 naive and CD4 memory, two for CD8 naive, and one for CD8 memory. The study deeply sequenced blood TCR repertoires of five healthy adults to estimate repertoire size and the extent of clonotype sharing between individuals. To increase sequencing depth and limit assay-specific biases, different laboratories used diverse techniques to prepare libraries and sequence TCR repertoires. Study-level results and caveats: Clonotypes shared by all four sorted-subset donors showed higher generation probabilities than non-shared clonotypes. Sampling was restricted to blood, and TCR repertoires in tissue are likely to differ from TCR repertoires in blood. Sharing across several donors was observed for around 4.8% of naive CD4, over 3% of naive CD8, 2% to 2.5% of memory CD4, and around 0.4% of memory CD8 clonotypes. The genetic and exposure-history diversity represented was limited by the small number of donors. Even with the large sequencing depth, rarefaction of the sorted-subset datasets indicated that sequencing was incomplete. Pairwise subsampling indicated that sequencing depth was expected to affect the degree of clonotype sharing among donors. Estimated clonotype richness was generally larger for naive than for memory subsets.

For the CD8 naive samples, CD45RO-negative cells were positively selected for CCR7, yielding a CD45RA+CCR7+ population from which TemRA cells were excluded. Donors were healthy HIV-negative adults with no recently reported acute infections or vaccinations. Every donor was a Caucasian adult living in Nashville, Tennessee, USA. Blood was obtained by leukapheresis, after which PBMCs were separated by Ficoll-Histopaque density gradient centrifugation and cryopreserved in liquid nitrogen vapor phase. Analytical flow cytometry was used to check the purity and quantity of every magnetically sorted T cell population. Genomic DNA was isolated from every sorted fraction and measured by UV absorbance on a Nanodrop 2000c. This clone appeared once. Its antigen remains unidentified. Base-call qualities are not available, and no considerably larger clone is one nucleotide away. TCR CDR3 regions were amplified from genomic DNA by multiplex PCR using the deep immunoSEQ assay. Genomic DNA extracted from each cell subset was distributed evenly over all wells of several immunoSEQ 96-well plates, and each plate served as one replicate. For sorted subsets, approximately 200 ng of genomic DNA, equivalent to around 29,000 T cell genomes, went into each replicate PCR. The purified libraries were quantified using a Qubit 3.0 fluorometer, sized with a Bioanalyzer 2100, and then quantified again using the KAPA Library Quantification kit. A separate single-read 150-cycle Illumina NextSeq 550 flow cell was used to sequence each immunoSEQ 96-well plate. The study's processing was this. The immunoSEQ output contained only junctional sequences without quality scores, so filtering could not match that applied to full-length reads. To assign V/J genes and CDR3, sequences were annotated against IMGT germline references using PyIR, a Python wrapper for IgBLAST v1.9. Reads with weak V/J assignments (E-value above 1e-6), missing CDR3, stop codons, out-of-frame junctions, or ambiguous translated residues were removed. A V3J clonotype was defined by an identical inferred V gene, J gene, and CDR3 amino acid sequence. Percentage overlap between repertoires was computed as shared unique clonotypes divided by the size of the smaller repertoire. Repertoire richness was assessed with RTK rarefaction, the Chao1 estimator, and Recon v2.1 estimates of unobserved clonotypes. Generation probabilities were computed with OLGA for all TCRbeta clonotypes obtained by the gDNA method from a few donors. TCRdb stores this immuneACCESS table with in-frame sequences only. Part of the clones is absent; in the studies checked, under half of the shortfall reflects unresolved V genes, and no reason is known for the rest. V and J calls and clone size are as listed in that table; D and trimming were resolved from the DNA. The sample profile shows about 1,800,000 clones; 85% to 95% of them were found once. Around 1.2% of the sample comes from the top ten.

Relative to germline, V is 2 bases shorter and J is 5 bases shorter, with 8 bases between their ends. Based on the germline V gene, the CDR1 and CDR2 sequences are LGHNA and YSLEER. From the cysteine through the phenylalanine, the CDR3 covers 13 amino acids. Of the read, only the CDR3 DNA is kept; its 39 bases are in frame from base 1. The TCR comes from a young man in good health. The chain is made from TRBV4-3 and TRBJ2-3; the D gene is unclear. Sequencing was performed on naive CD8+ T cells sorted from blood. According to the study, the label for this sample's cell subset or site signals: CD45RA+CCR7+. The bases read TGCGCCAGCAGCCAATGGTCGGTAGATACGCAGTATTTT. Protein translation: CASSQWSVDTQYF.